Presented here are 19 T cell receptor beta chains from one specimen sequenced in a study of T-cell memory formation after mild COVID-19. TCRdb used MiXCR to reprocess the 5' RACE reads, holding one entry per CDR3 protein. The data show about 470,000 distinct CDR3 sequences, with around a sixth seen just once and roughly an eighth held by the top ten. The sequencing sample was made of PBMCs or a T cell subset sorted from them (not recorded which). The receptor source for this set is an adult woman who had mild COVID-19 (a few samples of this study predate the infection). Cell type and time point are not known.

This chain links TRBV7-2 with TRBJ2-2; 8 nucleotides match TRBD2. Germline V gives CDR1 SGHTA, CDR2 FQGNSA. V lost 5 bases and J lost 4; bases outside the gene matches: 3. The CDR3 sequence is 14 residues long. As DNA, the CDR3 is TGTGCCAGCAGCCCCAGCGGGAGCACCGGGGAGCTGTTTTTT. This encodes CASSPSGSTGELFF.

The gene calls are TRBV23-1 and TRBJ1-1; maybe TRBD1 (6 bases). TRBV23-1 is reported as an ORF; its role is uncertain. V lost 2 bases to trimming and J lost 10 bases, with 11 bases between them. CDR3 length: 12 residues. The CDR3 region is CASSQPTGGAFF. CDR3 sequence (DNA): TGCGCCAGCAGTCAACCGACAGGTGGAGCTTTCTTT.

This clonotype was detected only a few times. V is TRBV4-1 and J is TRBJ1-1; D gene unclear. Germline V gene sequence: CDR1 MGHRA, CDR2 YSYEKL. Trimming stripped 2 bases from V and 4 bases from J, with 11 bases between. The CDR3 is 14 amino acids. The CDR3 loop reads CASSQKSEGTEAFF. DNA for the CDR3: TGCGCCAGCAGCCAAAAATCCGAGGGCACTGAAGCTTTCTTT.

This clonotype was detected only a few times. This sequence joins TRBV5-8 and TRBJ2-4; possibly TRBD1 for D (7 bases). The V end lost 5 bases, the J end lost 2 bases, and 14 bases lay between the germline ends. CDR1 SGHTS and CDR2 YDEGEE come from the germline V gene. The CDR3 is 15 residues long. The CDR3 nucleotides are TGTGCCAGCAGAACAGGGGACTTTTCCAAAAACATTCAGTACTTC. Translated, it gives CASRTGDFSKNIQYF.

V is TRBV4-3 and J is TRBJ2-7; TRBD1 is a possible D gene (6 bases). The germline CDR1 and CDR2 sequences are LGHNA and YSLEER. V was trimmed by 3 bases and J by 3 bases, leaving 15 bases between them. The CDR3 has 15 residues. The CDR3 is CASSQGRQANYEQYF. In DNA, the CDR3 is TGCGCCAGCAGCCAGGGTAGACAGGCCAACTACGAGCAGTACTTC.

V usage is TRBV20-1 and J usage is TRBJ2-2; 12 bases are a match to TRBD2. The CDR3 is made up of 17 amino acids. The V segment lost 0 bases and the J segment 5 bases; nucleotides outside the gene matches: 7. Germline-derived CDR1 and CDR2 are DFQATT and SNEGSKA (reference sequence). This CDR3 reads CSARDPLAGGMTGELFF. DNA of the CDR3: TGCAGTGCTAGAGATCCCCTAGCGGGGGGGATGACCGGGGAGCTGTTTTTT.

The chain employs TRBV30 and TRBJ1-5; D call uncertain. This CDR3 is built from 16 residues. CDR1 is GTSNPN, CDR2 SVGIG, per germline (reference sequence). Trimming stripped 0 bases from V and 2 bases from J, with 14 bases between. The CDR3 DNA is TGTGCCTGGAGTGTACCGGGGTCCCATGGCAATCAGCCCCAGCATTTT. This codes for CAWSVPGSHGNQPQHF.

This clonotype has a handful of counts. CDR3 sequence (DNA): TGCAGTGCCGCGGGACTAGCGGGAGACCAAGAGACCCAGTACTTC. Translation: CSAAGLAGDQETQYF. V usage is TRBV20-1 and J usage is TRBJ2-5; 14 bases are a match to TRBD2. The CDR3 length is 15 residues. V dropped 6 bases and J dropped 0; count of bases not matched to a gene: 3. Germline CDR1 reads DFQATT; CDR2 reads SNEGSKA (reference sequence).

This chain connects TRBV20-1 to TRBJ2-2; no reliable D call. Between the trimmed V and J ends, which lost 6 bases and 4 bases, there was a span of 12 bases. Germline V gene data show CDR1 as DFQATT and CDR2 as SNEGSKA (reference sequence). The CDR3 runs 13 residues. This chain's CDR3 is CSAAATSTGELFF. In DNA, the CDR3 is TGCAGTGCGGCGGCGACGAGCACCGGGGAGCTGTTTTTT.

This clonotype has ten or more counts. The chain carries TRBV12-3 or TRBV12-4 and TRBJ2-1; maybe TRBD1 (5 bases). The V gene lost 6 bases and the J gene lost 2 bases, with 17 bases spanning the gap. The CDR3 spans 16 residues. The CDR3, as DNA: TGTGCCAGCAGAAGCGAGCTAGGGGCCACCTACAATGAGCAGTTCTTC. This codes for CASRSELGATYNEQFF.

The J gene is TRBJ2-7, the V gene TRBV6-6; TRBD1 aligns across 9 bases. The germline gives CDR1 MNHNY, CDR2 SVGAGI (reference sequence). The V and J ends lost 6 bases and 1 base, in that order; junction bases with no gene match: 7. The CDR3 consists of 15 residues. CDR3 in amino acids: CASRTTTGGSYEQYF. The CDR3 DNA sequence: TGTGCCAGCAGGACCACGACAGGGGGGTCCTACGAGCAGTACTTC.

The chain has TRBV4-3 and TRBJ2-1; no reliable D call. This CDR3 has 14 amino acids. V dropped 0 bases and J dropped 10 bases, with 13 bases sitting between them. Germline V gene lookup returns CDR1 LGHNA and CDR2 YSLEER. CDR3 loop: CASSQEGYADEQFF. CDR3 bases: TGCGCCAGCAGCCAAGAGGGCTATGCGGACGAGCAGTTCTTC.

This clonotype occurred many times. The rearrangement joins TRBV29-1 to TRBJ2-1; 10 bases align to TRBD1. V shed 4 bases, J shed 9 bases, and the junction held 3 bases outside the gene matches. There are 12 residues in the CDR3. Per germline, CDR1 SQVTM and CDR2 ANQGSEA. The chain's CDR3 is CSVGDRGSEQFF. CDR3 nucleotide sequence: TGCAGCGTTGGGGACAGGGGAAGTGAGCAGTTCTTC.

This clonotype was seen a few times. The chain combines TRBV29-1 with TRBJ2-5, with TRBD1 matching over 12 bases. Germline-derived CDR1 and CDR2 are SQVTM and ANQGSEA. After removal of 2 bases from V and 5 bases from J, the junction contained 9 bases not matched to a gene. The CDR3 runs 16 residues. CDR3 sequence (DNA): TGCAGCGTTGAATGGCCCGGGACAGGGGGCTCTGAGACCCAGTACTTC. Its translation is CSVEWPGTGGSETQYF.

This clonotype was detected a few times. The chain employs TRBV29-1 and TRBJ2-7, with no clear D. CDR1 SQVTM and CDR2 ANQGSEA come from the germline V gene. The V gene lost 4 bases and the J gene lost 3 bases, with 13 bases spanning the gap. The CDR3 contains 13 residues. CDR3 DNA sequence: TGCAGCGTTGGCGCGGTAGAAAGCTACGAGCAGTACTTC. It is translated as CSVGAVESYEQYF.

A few counts support this clonotype. The CDR3 sequence: CASRQYANTEAFF. The CDR3 region has the DNA TGCGCCAGCCGACAGTACGCGAACACTGAAGCTTTCTTT. The chain has TRBV5-1 and TRBJ1-1; D is perhaps TRBD1 (5 bases). V was clipped by 7 bases and J by 1 base, with 11 bases between them. This CDR3 contains 13 residues. Germline assignment: CDR1 SGHRS and CDR2 YFSETQ.

V is TRBV5-6 and J is TRBJ2-5, with D possibly TRBD1 on 5 matching bases. V shed 7 bases and J shed 1 base, with 14 bases lying between them. The CDR3 runs to 14 residues. The germline V gene encodes CDR1 SGHDT and CDR2 YYEEEE. The CDR3 is CASFLRGSQETQYF. The CDR3 coding sequence is TGTGCCAGCTTCTTAAGGGGATCCCAAGAGACCCAGTACTTC.

CDR3 in DNA: TGCGCCAGCAGCTTGGGAACAGGGGACAATCAGCCCCAGCATTTT. Its translation is CASSLGTGDNQPQHF. The rearrangement links TRBV5-1 to TRBJ1-5; 7 nucleotides align to TRBD1. CDR1 is SGHRS and CDR2 is YFSETQ in the germline V gene. The CDR3 consists of 15 residues. V dropped 0 bases and J dropped 3; count of bases not matched to a gene: 3.

This clonotype was counted a few times. The chain combines TRBV7-2 with TRBJ2-3, with D perhaps TRBD1 or TRBD2 (5 bases each). Germline-derived CDR1 and CDR2 are SGHTA and FQGNSA. The germline V and J ends were trimmed by 7 bases and 1 base, with 15 bases remaining between them. This CDR3 comprises 15 residues. The CDR3 sequence: CASTPPGRGTDTQYF. For the CDR3, the DNA is TGTGCCAGCACACCTCCGGGGCGGGGCACAGATACGCAGTATTTT.